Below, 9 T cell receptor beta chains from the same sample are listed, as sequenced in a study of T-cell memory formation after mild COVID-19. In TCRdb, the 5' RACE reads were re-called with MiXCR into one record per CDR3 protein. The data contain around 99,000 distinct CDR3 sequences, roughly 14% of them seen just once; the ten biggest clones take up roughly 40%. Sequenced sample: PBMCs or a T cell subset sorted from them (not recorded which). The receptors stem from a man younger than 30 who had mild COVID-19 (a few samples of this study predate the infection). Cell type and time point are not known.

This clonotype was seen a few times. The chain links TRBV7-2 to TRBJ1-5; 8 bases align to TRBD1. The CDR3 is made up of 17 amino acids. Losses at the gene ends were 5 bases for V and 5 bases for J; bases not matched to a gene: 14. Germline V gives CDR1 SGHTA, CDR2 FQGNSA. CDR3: CASSPHPGQVPYQPQHF. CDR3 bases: TGTGCCAGCAGCCCCCATCCGGGACAGGTTCCCTATCAGCCCCAGCATTTT.

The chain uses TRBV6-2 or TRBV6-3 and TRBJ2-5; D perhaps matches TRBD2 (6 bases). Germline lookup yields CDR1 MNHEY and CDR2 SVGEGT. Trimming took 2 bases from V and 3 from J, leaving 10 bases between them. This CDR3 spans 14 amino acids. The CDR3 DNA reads TGTGCCAGCAGTTACATTAGCGGTAAAGAGACCCAGTACTTC. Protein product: CASSYISGKETQYF.

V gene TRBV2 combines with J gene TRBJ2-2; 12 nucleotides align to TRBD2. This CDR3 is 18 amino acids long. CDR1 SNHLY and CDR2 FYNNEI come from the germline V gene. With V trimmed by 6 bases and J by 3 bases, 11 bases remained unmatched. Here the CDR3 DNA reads TGTGCCAGCAGAGGACGGACTAGCGGGGAAGAGGACACCGGGGAGCTGTTTTTT. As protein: CASRGRTSGEEDTGELFF.

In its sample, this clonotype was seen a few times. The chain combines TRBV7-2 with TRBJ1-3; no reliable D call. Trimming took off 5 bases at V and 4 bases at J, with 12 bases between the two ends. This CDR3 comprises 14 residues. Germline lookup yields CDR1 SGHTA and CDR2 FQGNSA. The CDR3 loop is CASSDGSEGNTIYF. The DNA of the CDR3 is TGTGCCAGCAGCGACGGGTCGGAAGGAAACACCATATATTTT. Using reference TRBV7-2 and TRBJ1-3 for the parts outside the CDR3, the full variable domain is GAGVSQSPSNKVTEKGKDVELRCDPISGHTALYWYRQSLGQGLEFLIYFQGNSAPDKSGLPSDRFSAERTGGSVSTLTIQRTQQEDSAVYLCASSDGSEGNTIYFGEGSWLTVV.

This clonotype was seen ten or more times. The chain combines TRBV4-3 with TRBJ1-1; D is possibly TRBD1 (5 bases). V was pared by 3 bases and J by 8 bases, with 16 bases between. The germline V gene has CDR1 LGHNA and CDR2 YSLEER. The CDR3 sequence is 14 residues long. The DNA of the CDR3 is TGCGCCAGCAGCCACTCGCTGAGGGGCCGGGAAGCTTTCTTT. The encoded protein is CASSHSLRGREAFF.

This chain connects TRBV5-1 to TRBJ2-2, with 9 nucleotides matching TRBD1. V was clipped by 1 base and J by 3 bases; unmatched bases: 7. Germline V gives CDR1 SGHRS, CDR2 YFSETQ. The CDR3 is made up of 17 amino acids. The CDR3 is CASSLFGTGYDTGELFF. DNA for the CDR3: TGCGCCAGCAGCTTGTTCGGGACAGGGTATGACACCGGGGAGCTGTTTTTT.

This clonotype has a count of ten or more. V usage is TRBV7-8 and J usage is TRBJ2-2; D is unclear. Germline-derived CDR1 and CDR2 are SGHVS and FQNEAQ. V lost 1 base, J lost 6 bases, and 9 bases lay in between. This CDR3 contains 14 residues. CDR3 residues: CASSLDWVAGELFF. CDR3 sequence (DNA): TGTGCCAGCAGCTTAGATTGGGTTGCCGGGGAGCTGTTTTTT.

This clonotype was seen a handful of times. The CDR3 region has the DNA TGTGCCAGCACAGTGGATACGCAGTATTTT. Amino acids: CASTVDTQYF. The chain recombines TRBV7-9 with TRBJ2-3; D uncertain. This CDR3 is built from 10 residues. The germline V and J ends were trimmed by 7 bases and 6 bases, with 5 bases remaining between them. Germline CDR1 reads SEHNR; CDR2 reads FQNEAQ (reference sequence). Combining the CDR3 with reference TRBV7-9 and TRBJ2-3 gives the whole variable domain DTGVSQNPRHKITKRGQNVTFRCDPISEHNRLYWYRQTLGQGPEFLTYFQNEAQLEKSRLLSDRFSAERPKGSFSTLEIQRTEQGDSAMYLCASTVDTQYFGPGTRLTVL.

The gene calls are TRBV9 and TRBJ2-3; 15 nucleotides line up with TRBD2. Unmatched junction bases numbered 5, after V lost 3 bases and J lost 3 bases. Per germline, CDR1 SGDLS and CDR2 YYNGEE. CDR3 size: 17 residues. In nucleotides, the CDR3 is TGTGCCAGCAGCGCCGGACTAGCGGGGGGGCAAACAGATACGCAGTATTTT. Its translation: CASSAGLAGGQTDTQYF.